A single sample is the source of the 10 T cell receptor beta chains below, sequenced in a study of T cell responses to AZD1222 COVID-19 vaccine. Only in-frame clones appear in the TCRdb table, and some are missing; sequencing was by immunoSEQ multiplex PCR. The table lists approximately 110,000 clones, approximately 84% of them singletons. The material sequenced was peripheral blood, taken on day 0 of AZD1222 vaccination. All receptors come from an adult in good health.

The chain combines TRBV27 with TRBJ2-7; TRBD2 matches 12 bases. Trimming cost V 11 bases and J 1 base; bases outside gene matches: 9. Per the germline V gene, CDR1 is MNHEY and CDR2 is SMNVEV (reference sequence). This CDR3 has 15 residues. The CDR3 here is CAPRGTSGLSYEQYF. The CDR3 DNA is TGTGCCCCCAGGGGGACTAGCGGGCTTTCCTACGAGCAGTACTTC.

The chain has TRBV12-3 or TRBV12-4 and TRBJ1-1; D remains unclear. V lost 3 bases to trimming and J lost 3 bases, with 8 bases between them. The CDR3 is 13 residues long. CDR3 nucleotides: TGTGCCAGCAGTTTGACGGCGGACACTGAAGCTTTCTTT. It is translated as CASSLTADTEAFF.

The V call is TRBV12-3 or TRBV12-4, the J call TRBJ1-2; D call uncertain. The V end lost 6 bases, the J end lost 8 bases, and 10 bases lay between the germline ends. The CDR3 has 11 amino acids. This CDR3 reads CASRREGGYTF. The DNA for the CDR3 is TGTGCCAGCAGACGCGAAGGAGGCTACACCTTC.

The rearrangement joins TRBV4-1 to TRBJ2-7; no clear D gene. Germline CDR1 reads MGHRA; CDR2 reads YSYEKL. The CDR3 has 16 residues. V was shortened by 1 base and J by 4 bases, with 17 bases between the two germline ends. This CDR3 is CASSQGTVIHGYEQYF. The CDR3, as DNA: TGCGCCAGCAGCCAAGGAACGGTTATCCATGGTTACGAGCAGTACTTC.

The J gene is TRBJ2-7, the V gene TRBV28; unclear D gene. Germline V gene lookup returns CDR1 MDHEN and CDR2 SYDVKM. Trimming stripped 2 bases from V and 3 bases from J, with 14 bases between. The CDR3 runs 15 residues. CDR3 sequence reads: CASSLVAGKNYEQYF. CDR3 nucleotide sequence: TGTGCCAGCAGTTTAGTGGCAGGTAAAAACTACGAGCAGTACTTC.

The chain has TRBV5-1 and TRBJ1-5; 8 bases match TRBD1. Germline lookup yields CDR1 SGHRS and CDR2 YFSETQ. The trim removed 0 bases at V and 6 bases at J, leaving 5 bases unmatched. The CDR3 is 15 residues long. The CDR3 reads CASSLEQGVGQPQHF. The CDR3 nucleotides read TGCGCCAGCAGCTTGGAACAGGGGGTGGGTCAGCCCCAGCATTTT. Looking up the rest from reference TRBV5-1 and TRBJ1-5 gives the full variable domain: KAGVTQTPRYLIKTRGQQVTLSCSPISGHRSVSWYQQTPGQGLQFLFEYFSETQRNKGNFPGRFSGRQFSNSRSEMNVSTLELGDSALYLCASSLEQGVGQPQHFGDGTRLSIL.

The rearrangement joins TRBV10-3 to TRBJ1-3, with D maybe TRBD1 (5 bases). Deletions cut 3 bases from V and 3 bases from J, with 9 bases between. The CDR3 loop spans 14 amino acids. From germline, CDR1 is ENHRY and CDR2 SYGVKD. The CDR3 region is CAISEQVGGNTIYF. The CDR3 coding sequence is TGTGCCATCAGTGAACAGGTTGGTGGAAACACCATATATTTT.

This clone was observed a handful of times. CDR3 residues: CASSYSWGAGGTEAFF. As DNA, the CDR3 is TGTGCCAGCAGTTACTCATGGGGGGCCGGTGGAACTGAAGCTTTCTTT. The chain joins TRBV6-5 to TRBJ1-1; weak D call: TRBD1 (6 bases). Trimming removed 0 bases from V and 5 bases from J, with 16 bases in between. The CDR3 length is 16 residues. The germline V gene has CDR1 MNHEY and CDR2 SVGAGI.

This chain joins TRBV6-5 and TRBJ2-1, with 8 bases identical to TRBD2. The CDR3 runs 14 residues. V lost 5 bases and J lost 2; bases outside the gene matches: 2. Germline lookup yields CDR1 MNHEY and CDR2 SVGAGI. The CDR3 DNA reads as TGTGCCAGCAGTACGGGGGGGGCCTACAATGAGCAGTTCTTC. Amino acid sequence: CASSTGGAYNEQFF.

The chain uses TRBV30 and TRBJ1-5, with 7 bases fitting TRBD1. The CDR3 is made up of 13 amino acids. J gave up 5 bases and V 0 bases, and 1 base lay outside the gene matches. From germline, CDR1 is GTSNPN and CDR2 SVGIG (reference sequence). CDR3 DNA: TGTGCCTGGAGTGTAGGGGGCGATCAGCCCCAGCATTTT. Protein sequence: CAWSVGGDQPQHF.